The 5 T cell receptor beta chains reported below all come from one sample, sequenced in a study of blood T cell repertoires in COVID-19 (dated by TCRdb to 2019 to 2021). The library was obtained by the immunoSEQ multiplex PCR assay. TCRdb carries this immuneACCESS record with in-frame sequences only. Its versions omit some clonotypes, under half of them owing to an unresolved V gene in the studies checked, with the rest unexplained. This sample comprises 84,000 or so clones, 80% of them detected only once. Together, the top ten hold 12% of the sample. Source material: peripheral blood. These receptors were taken from a woman in her forties with active or convalescent COVID-19.

This chain links TRBV5-6 with TRBJ2-5, with unresolved D. Germline CDR1 and CDR2: SGHDT and YYEEEE. This CDR3 region has 18 residues. Trimming took 1 base from V and 4 from J, leaving 23 bases between them. CDR3 region: CASSLLVAGLHLGETQYF. In DNA form, the CDR3 reads TGTGCCAGCAGCTTGCTGGTAGCTGGGTTACATCTTGGAGAGACCCAGTACTTC.

This clone has just one count. The chain combines TRBV7-2 with TRBJ1-2; 7 bases are shared with TRBD1. This CDR3 has 15 residues. The germline V gene encodes CDR1 SGHTA and CDR2 FQGNSA. V trimming: 4 bases; J trimming: 6 bases; junction bases outside the gene matches: 11. CDR3 in amino acids: CASSSPTGRHHGYTF. The CDR3 nucleotides are TGTGCCAGCAGCTCCCCGACAGGGCGCCACCATGGCTACACCTTC.

This chain links TRBV5-6 with TRBJ2-5; D is unresolved. In germline, CDR1 is SGHDT, CDR2 YYEEEE. The CDR3 length is 16 residues. Trimming removed 0 bases at V and 1 base at J, with 13 bases between. The CDR3 DNA reads TGTGCCAGCAGCTTGGGGGTCGGCGGAGTCCAAGAGACCCAGTACTTC. This sequence encodes CASSLGVGGVQETQYF.

In its sample, this clone was seen a few times. This chain connects TRBV28 to TRBJ1-2; D call uncertain. The germline V gene has CDR1 MDHEN and CDR2 SYDVKM. The CDR3 is 13 amino acids. Trimming pared 5 bases from V and 8 bases from J, leaving 15 bases between. The CDR3 loop is CASSPAPRRGYTF. The CDR3 nucleotides read TGTGCCAGCAGTCCCGCTCCTCGGAGGGGCTACACCTTC.

V and J are TRBV3-1 (or the pseudogene TRBV3-2) and TRBJ2-6; D may be TRBD2 (5 bases). Germline CDR1 is LGHDT and CDR2 is YNNKEL (reference sequence). The CDR3 extends over 20 amino acids. The ends were cut back, 0 bases at V and 0 bases at J, with 18 bases in the middle. CDR3 in amino acids: CASSQDAVGIGVSGANVLTF. CDR3 sequence (DNA): TGTGCCAGCAGCCAAGATGCGGTAGGGATCGGGGTCTCTGGGGCCAACGTCCTGACTTTC.